A selection of T cell receptor beta chains follows, all from one sample in a study of shared clonotypes between healthy human individuals. Produced via immunoSEQ multiplex PCR; TCRdb's table is partial and in-frame only. The sample has a few hundred thousand clones, nearly 97% seen once; the top ten hold 0.085% to 0.11%. Sequenced sample: naive CD8+ T cells sorted from blood. These receptors all stem from a woman in her 30s in good health. CDR3s include the opening cysteine and the closing phenylalanine or tryptophan. The D gene is left open where the match is weak. Rows may omit the clone size; those that give it use once, few, many or a size class.

v_gene: TRBV18; len: 14; j_gene: TRBJ1-2; abundance: NA; d_gene: NA; CDR3nt: TGTGCCAGCTCACCAGAGGACAATAACTATGGCTACACCTTC; CDR3aa: CASSPEDNNYGYTF
v_gene: TRBV25-1; len: 15; j_gene: TRBJ2-2; abundance: NA; d_gene: NA; CDR3nt: TGTGCCAGCAGTGAATATTGGGGGTTGACCGGGGAGCTGTTTTTT; CDR3aa: CASSEYWGLTGELFF
v_gene: TRBV27; len: 15; j_gene: TRBJ2-1; abundance: NA; d_gene: TRBD2; CDR3nt: TGTGCCAGCAGTTTAGAACTAGCGGGATGGAATGAGCAGTTCTTC; CDR3aa: CASSLELAGWNEQFF
v_gene: TRBV21-1; len: 18; j_gene: TRBJ2-1; abundance: NA; d_gene: NA; CDR3nt: TGTGCCAGCAGCTTATCGGGAGGTTCGAACGGATCCTACAATGAGCAGTTCTTC; CDR3aa: CASSLSGGSNGSYNEQFF
v_gene: TRBV28; len: 13; j_gene: TRBJ2-5; abundance: NA; d_gene: NA; CDR3nt: TGTGCCAGCAGTACTAGGGGCGGCGAGACCCAGTACTTC; CDR3aa: CASSTRGGETQYF
v_gene: TRBV2; len: 15; j_gene: TRBJ1-1; abundance: NA; d_gene: NA; CDR3nt: TGTGCCAGCAGTGAAGCGCTTACAGTGAACACTGAAGCTTTCTTT; CDR3aa: CASSEALTVNTEAFF
v_gene: TRBV15; len: 13; j_gene: TRBJ2-5; abundance: NA; d_gene: TRBD1; CDR3nt: TGTGCCACCAGCGGGGGACAGGTCCGGACCCAGTACTTC; CDR3aa: CATSGGQVRTQYF
v_gene: TRBV20-1; len: 10; j_gene: TRBJ2-5; abundance: NA; d_gene: NA; CDR3nt: TGCAGTGCTGGCTTGGAGACCCAGTACTTC; CDR3aa: CSAGLETQYF
v_gene: TRBV13; len: 17; j_gene: TRBJ2-1; abundance: NA; d_gene: TRBD2; CDR3nt: TGTGCCAGCAGTGAGGGAGACGGGACTAGCGGGAGTTATGAGCAGTTCTTC; CDR3aa: CASSEGDGTSGSYEQFF
v_gene: TRBV19; len: 15; j_gene: TRBJ2-1; abundance: NA; d_gene: TRBD2; CDR3nt: TGTGCCAGTAGCCCCAGCGGGAGCTCCTACAATGAGCAGTTCTTC; CDR3aa: CASSPSGSSYNEQFF
v_gene: TRBV28; len: 14; j_gene: TRBJ2-7; abundance: NA; d_gene: TRBD1; CDR3nt: TGTGCCAATTCGAGGACAGGCACCTCCTACGAGCAGTACTTC; CDR3aa: CANSRTGTSYEQYF
v_gene: TRBV20-1; len: 10; j_gene: TRBJ2-7; abundance: NA; d_gene: NA; CDR3nt: TGCAGTGCTCCCCACGGCGAGCAGTACTTC; CDR3aa: CSAPHGEQYF
v_gene: TRBV6-5; len: 15; j_gene: TRBJ2-2; abundance: NA; d_gene: NA; CDR3nt: TGTGCCAGCAGTTACTCGCTAGCACCCACCGGGGAGCTGTTTTTT; CDR3aa: CASSYSLAPTGELFF
v_gene: TRBV5-1; len: 15; j_gene: TRBJ2-7; abundance: NA; d_gene: NA; CDR3nt: TGCGCCAGCAGCTTGGGGGCACGACACTCCTACGAGCAGTACTTC; CDR3aa: CASSLGARHSYEQYF
v_gene: TRBV10-2; len: 13; j_gene: TRBJ2-7; abundance: NA; d_gene: NA; CDR3nt: TGCGCCAGCAGTGATACGGTTTTCTACGAGCAGTACTTC; CDR3aa: CASSDTVFYEQYF
v_gene: TRBV27; len: 12; j_gene: TRBJ1-2; abundance: once; d_gene: NA; CDR3nt: TGTGCCAGCAGTTTAGGACAGTATGGCTACACCTTC; CDR3aa: CASSLGQYGYTF
v_gene: TRBV6-5; len: 13; j_gene: TRBJ2-7; abundance: NA; d_gene: TRBD2; CDR3nt: TGTGCCAGCAGGGTAGCGGGAGACTACGAGCAGTACTTC; CDR3aa: CASRVAGDYEQYF
v_gene: TRBV9; len: 12; j_gene: TRBJ2-2; abundance: NA; d_gene: NA; CDR3nt: TGTGCCAGCAGCCAGGGCCCCGGGGAGCTGTTTTTT; CDR3aa: CASSQGPGELFF
v_gene: TRBV19; len: 16; j_gene: TRBJ2-3; abundance: NA; d_gene: TRBD2; CDR3nt: TGTGCCAGTAGTACTGGACTAGCGGGAGTGGTAGATACGCAGTATTTT; CDR3aa: CASSTGLAGVVDTQYF
v_gene: TRBV19; len: 12; j_gene: TRBJ2-2; abundance: NA; d_gene: NA; CDR3nt: TGTGCCACCTTAGCGGCTCACGGGGAGCTGTTTTTT; CDR3aa: CATLAAHGELFF
v_gene: TRBV13; len: 14; j_gene: TRBJ2-7; abundance: NA; d_gene: TRBD1; CDR3nt: TGTGCCAGCAGCTTAGGCCGGGGACAGGGCGAGCAGTACTTC; CDR3aa: CASSLGRGQGEQYF
v_gene: TRBV29-1; len: 14; j_gene: TRBJ2-7; abundance: NA; d_gene: NA; CDR3nt: TGCAGCGTTGAAGGTCCAGGAGTGAACTACGAGCAGTACTTC; CDR3aa: CSVEGPGVNYEQYF
v_gene: TRBV28; len: 16; j_gene: TRBJ1-4; abundance: NA; d_gene: NA; CDR3nt: TGTGCCAGCAGTTTAATCCGGGCTCTACCTAATGAAAAACTGTTTTTT; CDR3aa: CASSLIRALPNEKLFF
v_gene: TRBV2; len: 11; j_gene: TRBJ2-7; abundance: NA; d_gene: NA; CDR3nt: TGTGCCAGCAGTCCCGGCTACGAGCAGTACTTC; CDR3aa: CASSPGYEQYF
v_gene: TRBV5-8; len: 15; j_gene: TRBJ2-5; abundance: NA; d_gene: TRBD2; CDR3nt: TGTGCCAGCAGCTGGGGACTAGCGGGGGGAGAGACCCAGTACTTC; CDR3aa: CASSWGLAGGETQYF
v_gene: TRBV13; len: 16; j_gene: TRBJ2-7; abundance: NA; d_gene: NA; CDR3nt: TGTGCCAGCCACCAAAACACCGGGACTCAGCCCTACGAGCAGTACTTC; CDR3aa: CASHQNTGTQPYEQYF
v_gene: TRBV27; len: 14; j_gene: TRBJ2-7; abundance: once; d_gene: TRBD1; CDR3nt: TGTGCCAGCAGTTTACGGGACAGGGGTAGCGAGCAGTACTTC; CDR3aa: CASSLRDRGSEQYF
v_gene: TRBV28; len: 15; j_gene: TRBJ2-1; abundance: NA; d_gene: NA; CDR3nt: TGTGCCAGCAGTATAAGCGGATTCGCCTACAATGAGCAGTTCTTC; CDR3aa: CASSISGFAYNEQFF
v_gene: TRBV14; len: 16; j_gene: TRBJ2-1; abundance: once; d_gene: TRBD2; CDR3nt: TGTGCCAGCAGCCAAGATTGGGCTAGCGGGAGCGATGAGCAGTTCTTC; CDR3aa: CASSQDWASGSDEQFF
v_gene: TRBV5-4; len: 16; j_gene: TRBJ2-2; abundance: NA; d_gene: NA; CDR3nt: TGTGCCAGCAGCGCACCGGGAGTCGCGAACACCGGGGAGCTGTTTTTT; CDR3aa: CASSAPGVANTGELFF
v_gene: TRBV28; len: 14; j_gene: TRBJ2-3; abundance: NA; d_gene: NA; CDR3nt: TGTGCCAGCAGTTCAACTGACCCCACAGATACGCAGTATTTT; CDR3aa: CASSSTDPTDTQYF
v_gene: TRBV5-6; len: 11; j_gene: TRBJ1-1; abundance: NA; d_gene: NA; CDR3nt: TGTGCCAGCAGCTTTGGGGCTGAAGCTTTCTTT; CDR3aa: CASSFGAEAFF
v_gene: TRBV28; len: 14; j_gene: TRBJ2-3; abundance: NA; d_gene: NA; CDR3nt: TGTGCCAGCAGTTTAGAGAGGGAGACAGATACGCAGTATTTT; CDR3aa: CASSLERETDTQYF
v_gene: TRBV11-2; len: 15; j_gene: TRBJ2-5; abundance: NA; d_gene: NA; CDR3nt: TGTGCCAGCAGCGTGTTATTGTGGTACCAAGAGACCCAGTACTTC; CDR3aa: CASSVLLWYQETQYF
v_gene: TRBV6-5; len: 13; j_gene: TRBJ1-1; abundance: NA; d_gene: NA; CDR3nt: TGTGCCAGCAGTTCTAACAAACGCACTGAAGCTTTCTTT; CDR3aa: CASSSNKRTEAFF
v_gene: TRBV19; len: 14; j_gene: TRBJ1-2; abundance: few; d_gene: NA; CDR3nt: TGTGCCAGTAGTATCCGGAACTCTAACTATGGCTACACCTTC; CDR3aa: CASSIRNSNYGYTF
v_gene: TRBV15; len: 15; j_gene: TRBJ2-2; abundance: NA; d_gene: NA; CDR3nt: TGTGCCACCAGCAGCCCTACGGAGAACACCGGGGAGCTGTTTTTT; CDR3aa: CATSSPTENTGELFF
v_gene: TRBV5-5; len: 15; j_gene: TRBJ1-2; abundance: NA; d_gene: NA; CDR3nt: TGTGCCAGCAGCTTGGTAGCGGAACTTCTATGGGGCTACACCTTC; CDR3aa: CASSLVAELLWGYTF
v_gene: TRBV28; len: 14; j_gene: TRBJ1-1; abundance: NA; d_gene: NA; CDR3nt: TGTGCCAGCATGAGGGGGGCGTGGGACACTGAAGCTTTCTTT; CDR3aa: CASMRGAWDTEAFF
v_gene: TRBV7-9; len: 13; j_gene: TRBJ1-2; abundance: NA; d_gene: NA; CDR3nt: TGTGCCAGCAGCTTAGTTGCTAACTATGGCTACACCTTC; CDR3aa: CASSLVANYGYTF
v_gene: TRBV6-5; len: 13; j_gene: TRBJ2-1; abundance: NA; d_gene: TRBD2; CDR3nt: TGTGCCAGCGCACTAGCGGGGAACAATGAGCAGTTCTTC; CDR3aa: CASALAGNNEQFF
v_gene: TRBV28; len: 12; j_gene: TRBJ2-3; abundance: NA; d_gene: TRBD1; CDR3nt: TGTGCCAGCAGTCTCACAGGGGATCTAGAGTATTTT; CDR3aa: CASSLTGDLEYF
v_gene: TRBV2; len: 14; j_gene: TRBJ1-2; abundance: NA; d_gene: TRBD1; CDR3nt: TGTGCCAGCAGCCTAGGGACAGACGGATATGGCTACACCTTC; CDR3aa: CASSLGTDGYGYTF
v_gene: TRBV2; len: 14; j_gene: TRBJ2-3; abundance: NA; d_gene: NA; CDR3nt: TGTGCCAGCAGCGGAATGGGGGGCACAGATACGCAGTATTTT; CDR3aa: CASSGMGGTDTQYF
v_gene: TRBV2; len: 16; j_gene: TRBJ2-3; abundance: NA; d_gene: TRBD2; CDR3nt: TGTGCCAGCTGCTGGGGACTAGCGGGAGGGGGCGATACGCAGTATTTT; CDR3aa: CASCWGLAGGGDTQYF